This T cell receptor (beta chain) was profiled in a study of blood T cells in healthy people across ages. Each sample provided at least 5 micrograms of extracted total RNA. CDR3 size: 13 residues. The V end lost 6 bases, the J end lost 3 bases, and 8 bases lay between the germline ends. Germline-derived CDR1 and CDR2 are MNHNS and SASEGT. Primed by a sample-barcoded 5' primer and a J-beta primer mix, a second PCR proceeded for roughly 6 to 12 cycles. Each of the cDNA molecules was tagged by a template-switch adaptor with 12 random nucleotides. Using its own MiXCR run on the 5' RACE reads, TCRdb lists one record per CDR3 protein. The sample includes more than 1,400,000 distinct CDR3 sequences, around two fifths of them seen just once.

The sequenced material came from blood. The clonotype was recovered from a young woman in good health. The rearrangement joins TRBV6-1 to TRBJ2-2; D is uncertain. CDR3 sequence (DNA): TGTGCCAGCAGGAAATTTTACACCGGGGAGCTGTTTTTT. Amino acids: CASRKFYTGELFF.